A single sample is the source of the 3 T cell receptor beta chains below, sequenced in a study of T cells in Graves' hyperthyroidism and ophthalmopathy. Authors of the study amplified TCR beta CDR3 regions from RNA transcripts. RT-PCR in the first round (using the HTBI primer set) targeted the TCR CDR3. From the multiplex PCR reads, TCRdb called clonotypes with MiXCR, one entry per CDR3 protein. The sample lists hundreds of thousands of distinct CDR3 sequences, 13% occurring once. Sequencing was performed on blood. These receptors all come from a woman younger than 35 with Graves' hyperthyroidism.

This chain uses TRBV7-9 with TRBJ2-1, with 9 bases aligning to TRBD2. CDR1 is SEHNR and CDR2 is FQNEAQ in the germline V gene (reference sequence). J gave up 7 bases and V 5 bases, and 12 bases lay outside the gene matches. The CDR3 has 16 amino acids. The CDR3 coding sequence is TGTGCCAGCAGCCCCCGGAGAGCGGGGGGCGATAATGAGCAGTTCTTC. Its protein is CASSPRRAGGDNEQFF.

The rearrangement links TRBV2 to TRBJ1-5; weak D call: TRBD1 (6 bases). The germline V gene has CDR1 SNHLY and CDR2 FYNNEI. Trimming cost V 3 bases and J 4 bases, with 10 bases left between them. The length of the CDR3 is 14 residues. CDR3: CASSEGGANQPQHF. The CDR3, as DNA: TGTGCCAGCAGTGAGGGGGGGGCGAATCAGCCCCAGCATTTT.

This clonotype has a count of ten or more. CDR3 nucleotide sequence: TGTGCCACCACTATCTTCGTAGAGGGGACTGAAGCTTTCTTT. It yields the protein CATTIFVEGTEAFF. This chain joins TRBV6-1 and TRBJ1-1; the D gene is possibly TRBD1 (5 bases). Per germline, CDR1 MNHNS and CDR2 SASEGT. The CDR3 sequence is 14 residues long. Deletions cut 10 bases from V and 5 bases from J, with 20 bases between.